Listed here are 29 T cell receptor beta chains from one sample, sequenced in a study of cytomegalovirus exposure and HLA in healthy donors. PCR used 60 Vbeta primers and 13 Jbeta primers. The assay was immunoSEQ multiplex PCR, and TCRdb's table has in-frame clones only and misses some. The sample lists roughly 160,000 clones; 80% to 90% were seen once. Material: PBMCs. Receptor source: a man younger than 40 in good health and CMV-seropositive.

V usage is TRBV9 and J usage is TRBJ2-1; weak D call: TRBD2 (6 bases). Germline loops: CDR1 SGDLS, CDR2 YYNGEE. This CDR3 contains 16 residues. The germline V and J ends were trimmed by 3 bases and 6 bases, with 19 bases remaining between them. CDR3 bases: TGTGCCAGCAGCGCTGGGGCGGGATACTCATCCAATGAGCAGTTCTTC. It encodes CASSAGAGYSSNEQFF. Supplemented by reference TRBV9 and TRBJ2-1, the full variable domain reads DSGVTQTPKHLITATGQRVTLRCSPRSGDLSVYWYQQSLDQGLQFLIQYYNGEERAKGNILERFSAQQFPDLHSELNLSSLELGDSALYFCASSAGAGYSSNEQFFGPGTRLTVL.

The gene calls are TRBV18 and TRBJ2-1; D perhaps matches TRBD1 (5 bases). CDR1 and CDR2 from the germline V gene are KGHSH and LQKENI. This CDR3 contains 16 residues. Deletions cut 2 bases from V and 3 bases from J, with 14 bases between. CDR3 nucleotides: TGTGCCAGCTCACCAACACCCGACAGATACTACAATGAGCAGTTCTTC. Translating gives CASSPTPDRYYNEQFF.

The V call is TRBV11-3, the J call TRBJ2-1; 10 bases agree with TRBD2. CDR1 is SGHNT, CDR2 YENEEA, per germline. This CDR3 is 16 amino acids long. V was pared by 5 bases and J by 6 bases, with 10 bases of the junction left unmatched. For the CDR3, the DNA is TGTGCCAGCAGCATCCCCATAGCGGGAGGTTTCAATGAGCAGTTCTTC. Protein sequence: CASSIPIAGGFNEQFF. Looking up the rest from reference TRBV11-3 and TRBJ2-1 gives the full variable domain: EAGVVQSPRYKIIEKKQPVAFWCNPISGHNTLYWYLQNLGQGPELLIRYENEEAVDDSQLPKDRFSAERLKGVDSTLKIQPAELGDSAVYLCASSIPIAGGFNEQFFGPGTRLTVL.

The CDR3 is CASSRQQETQYF. The CDR3 bases are TGTGCCAGCAGCCGACAGCAAGAGACCCAGTACTTC. V usage is TRBV2 and J usage is TRBJ2-5; weak D call: TRBD1 (5 bases). Germline CDR1 is SNHLY and CDR2 is FYNNEI. Trimming pared 6 bases from V and 2 bases from J, leaving 7 bases between. This CDR3 contains 12 residues.

This chain links TRBV19 with TRBJ1-6; D might be TRBD1 (6 bases). The CDR3 totals 15 residues. CDR1 and CDR2 from the germline V gene are LNHDA and SQIVND (reference sequence). Trimming took off 3 bases at V and 0 bases at J, with 6 bases between the two ends. The CDR3 spells CASSIRGSYNSPLHF. The CDR3 DNA follows: TGTGCCAGTAGTATCAGGGGCTCCTATAATTCACCCCTCCACTTT.

This clone was found once. The V call is TRBV27, the J call TRBJ2-1; 7 bases align to TRBD2. Germline V gene sequence: CDR1 MNHEY, CDR2 SMNVEV (reference sequence). The length of the CDR3 is 15 residues. V shed 2 bases and J 7 bases; nucleotides not matched to a gene: 8. This chain's CDR3 is CASSLLTNGGNEQFF. Here the CDR3 DNA reads TGTGCCAGCAGTTTACTCACGAACGGGGGGAATGAGCAGTTCTTC.

This clone is a singleton in its sample. The chain recombines TRBV30 with TRBJ2-3, with 8 bases lining up with TRBD2. CDR1 and CDR2 from the germline V gene are GTSNPN and SVGIG (reference sequence). The CDR3 sequence is 14 residues long. V lost 5 bases and J lost 3; bases outside the gene matches: 7. DNA for the CDR3: TGTGCCTGGGGCGAGGGCGGGGGGACAGATACGCAGTATTTT. Protein: CAWGEGGGTDTQYF.

This chain connects TRBV11-3 to TRBJ2-3; D is possibly TRBD1 (5 bases). This CDR3 comprises 14 residues. Trimming pared 3 bases from V and 5 bases from J, leaving 12 bases between. Germline CDR1 SGHNT, CDR2 YENEEA. As DNA, the CDR3 is TGTGCCAGCAGCTTCGGTCTTAGGGGAGATACGCAGTATTTT. Protein product: CASSFGLRGDTQYF.

V and J are TRBV4-3 and TRBJ2-2; perhaps TRBD2 as D (6 bases). The V gene's germline CDR1 is LGHNA and CDR2 YSLEER. The CDR3 loop spans 14 amino acids. V was cut by 6 bases and J by 6 bases, with 14 bases left in between. Written as DNA, the CDR3 is TGCGCCAGCAGAGGAGGGGTCTACGCCGGGGAGCTGTTTTTT. It codes for CASRGGVYAGELFF.

Notes on this clone: Compared with germline, one end of the junction differs, possibly owing to a read error. This chain connects TRBV7-9 to TRBJ2-7, with 7 bases identical to TRBD2. In germline, CDR1 is SEHNR, CDR2 FQNEAQ (reference sequence). The CDR3 is 14 residues long. The CDR3 region has the DNA TGTTCCAGCAGCCTACCGGGAGTCGGGAGGGAGCAGTACTTC. The encoded protein is CSSSLPGVGREQYF.

The chain recombines TRBV4-3 with TRBJ2-1; 7 bases match TRBD2. Germline CDR1 LGHNA, CDR2 YSLEER. V lost 4 bases and J lost 5; bases outside the gene matches: 2. This CDR3 has 13 residues. Here the CDR3 DNA reads TGCGCCAGCAGCCGGGACTATCACAATGAGCAGTTCTTC. This gives the protein CASSRDYHNEQFF.

The chain links TRBV19 to TRBJ2-3; 9 nucleotides agree with TRBD2. CDR1 is LNHDA, CDR2 SQIVND, per germline (reference sequence). The CDR3 extends over 20 amino acids. J was trimmed by 2 bases and V by 2 bases; bases with no gene match: 17. CDR3 loop: CASSITVTSGGLGYTDTQYF. The CDR3 DNA reads as TGTGCCAGTAGTATAACGGTGACTAGCGGAGGTTTGGGTTACACAGATACGCAGTATTTT.

The CDR3 sequence: CASSIGGTGGPYEQYV. CDR3 nucleotides: TGTGCCAGTAGTATAGGGGGGACAGGGGGCCCCTACGAGCAGTACGTC. The chain employs TRBV19 and TRBJ2-7; 12 positions match TRBD1. Unmatched junction bases numbered 3, after V lost 1 base and J lost 2 bases. The CDR3 sequence is 16 residues long. Germline V CDR1 and CDR2: LNHDA, SQIVND (reference sequence).

This chain links TRBV5-5 with TRBJ1-2, with TRBD1 matching 9 bases. The V gene end was trimmed by 4 bases and the J gene end by 4 bases; junction bases not matched to a gene: 14. CDR3 length: 17 residues. CDR1 is SGHKS and CDR2 is YYEKEE in the germline V gene (reference sequence). The CDR3 sequence is CASSLRWPGQGSYGYTF. The DNA of the CDR3 is TGTGCCAGCAGCCTTCGATGGCCGGGACAGGGATCCTATGGCTACACCTTC. The full variable domain, rest sourced from reference TRBV5-5 and TRBJ1-2, is DAGVTQSPTHLIKTRGQQVTLRCSPISGHKSVSWYQQVLGQGPQFIFQYYEKEERGRGNFPDRFSARQFPNYSSELNVNALLLGDSALYLCASSLRWPGQGSYGYTFGSGTRLTVV.

This clone was seen only once. V and J are TRBV11-3 and TRBJ2-1; D possibly corresponds to TRBD1 (6 bases). Trimming cost V 4 bases and J 9 bases, with 31 bases left between them. The germline CDR1 and CDR2 sequences are SGHNT and YENEEA. This CDR3 region has 19 residues. The CDR3 loop reads CASSYRAGSIVSGHGEQFF. CDR3 sequence (DNA): TGTGCCAGCAGCTACAGGGCAGGGTCGATTGTGTCGGGACATGGTGAGCAGTTCTTC.

This chain connects TRBV9 to TRBJ2-3; unclear D gene. V gave up 3 bases and J gave up 2 bases, with 7 bases separating them. The CDR3 has 13 residues. Germline V gene data show CDR1 as SGDLS and CDR2 as YYNGEE. In nucleotides, the CDR3 is TGTGCCAGCAGCGGGAGTATCACAGATACGCAGTATTTT. Residues: CASSGSITDTQYF.

This clone has a count of ten or more. The chain joins TRBV6-5 to TRBJ2-5; 11 bases agree with TRBD2. V gave up 5 bases and J gave up 4 bases; unmatched junction bases: 6. CDR3 length equals 15 residues. Germline V lookup: CDR1 MNHEY, CDR2 SVGAGI. CDR3 sequence reads: CASSGTSGGGETQYF. CDR3 nucleotides: TGTGCCAGCAGTGGGACTAGCGGAGGGGGAGAGACCCAGTACTTC.

The chain links TRBV7-3 to TRBJ2-2; TRBD2 aligns across 11 bases. Germline lookup yields CDR1 SGHTA and CDR2 FQGTGA. The CDR3 sequence is 16 residues long. Losses at the gene ends were 1 base for V and 6 bases for J; bases not matched to a gene: 4. The CDR3 DNA sequence: TGTGCCAGCAGCTTAAATATAGCGGGAGGGCCCGGGGAGCTGTTTTTT. It yields the protein CASSLNIAGGPGELFF. Looking up the rest from reference TRBV7-3 and TRBJ2-2 gives the full variable domain: GAGVSQTPSNKVTEKGKYVELRCDPISGHTALYWYRQSLGQGPEFLIYFQGTGAADDSGLPNDRFFAVRPEGSVSTLKIQRTERGDSAVYLCASSLNIAGGPGELFFGEGSRLTVL.

The chain employs TRBV29-1 and TRBJ2-1, with D tentatively TRBD2 (5 bases). The CDR3 is 13 amino acids. From germline, CDR1 is SQVTM and CDR2 ANQGSEA. V gave up 2 bases and J gave up 2 bases, with 7 bases separating them. CDR3: CSVERGTYNEQFF. The DNA of the CDR3 is TGCAGCGTTGAAAGAGGGACCTACAATGAGCAGTTCTTC.

This clone has just one count. The gene calls are TRBV19 and TRBJ1-1, with TRBD1 matching 7 bases. This CDR3 region has 14 residues. Germline loops: CDR1 LNHDA, CDR2 SQIVND (reference sequence). After removal of 7 bases from V and 3 bases from J, the junction contained 8 bases not matched to a gene. The CDR3 here is CASTPQGFYTEAFF. For the CDR3, the DNA is TGTGCCAGTACCCCACAGGGGTTCTACACTGAAGCTTTCTTT.

This chain connects TRBV11-1 to TRBJ1-2, with 8 bases matching TRBD1. Germline assignment: CDR1 SGHAT and CDR2 FQDESV (reference sequence). The CDR3 contains 14 residues. J gave up 6 bases and V 4 bases, and 7 bases lay outside the gene matches. CDR3 sequence reads: CASSSRTGSNGYTF. The CDR3 DNA reads as TGTGCCAGCAGCTCACGGACAGGGAGTAATGGCTACACCTTC.

V usage is TRBV6-5 and J usage is TRBJ2-3; no definite D call. The CDR3 length is 13 residues. Germline CDR1 and CDR2: MNHEY and SVGAGI. Trimming stripped 0 bases from V and 4 bases from J, with 5 bases between. The CDR3 sequence is CASSYSPADTQYF. The CDR3 nucleotides are TGTGCCAGCAGTTACTCGCCGGCAGATACGCAGTATTTT.

Regarding this clone: Additional DNA sequences in this sample encode the identical CDR3. The chain joins TRBV27 to TRBJ1-2, with 9 bases aligning to TRBD1. V dropped 6 bases and J dropped 4; count of bases not matched to a gene: 3. CDR1 MNHEY and CDR2 SMNVEV come from the germline V gene (reference sequence). The CDR3 sequence is 13 residues long. The CDR3 DNA follows: TGTGCCAGCAGACTGACAGGGGGCTATGGCTACACCTTC. This encodes CASRLTGGYGYTF.

The chain links TRBV6-1 to TRBJ2-3, with 7 nucleotides matching TRBD1. V shed 0 bases, J shed 8 bases, and the junction held 11 bases outside the gene matches. Germline-derived CDR1 and CDR2 are MNHNS and SASEGT. The CDR3 extends over 16 amino acids. The CDR3 sequence is CASSEALWGRGSTQYF. In nucleotides, the CDR3 is TGTGCCAGCAGTGAAGCGCTCTGGGGCAGGGGGTCTACGCAGTATTTT.

This chain joins TRBV4-1 and TRBJ2-3; perhaps TRBD2 as D (5 bases). V lost 4 bases and J lost 4, with 18 bases in between. CDR3 length equals 16 residues. The germline V gene has CDR1 MGHRA and CDR2 YSYEKL. As DNA, the CDR3 is TGCGCCAGCAGCCCGAGGGCAGGTGAGACTTCAGATACGCAGTATTTT. This encodes CASSPRAGETSDTQYF.

This clone was detected a few times. The chain carries TRBV7-2 and TRBJ2-7; 7 bases align to TRBD2. From germline, CDR1 is SGHTA and CDR2 FQGNSA. The CDR3 is 13 amino acids. Trimming removed 3 bases from V and 6 bases from J; junction bases left unmatched: 5. CDR3 residues: CASSLTSFGEQYV. Written as DNA, the CDR3 is TGTGCCAGCAGCTTGACTAGCTTTGGCGAGCAGTACGTC.

Comments on this clone: The sample contains more than one DNA sequence encoding this CDR3. The genes are TRBV18 and TRBJ2-3; a possible D gene is TRBD1 (5 bases). V lost 3 bases and J 3 bases, leaving 7 bases between the germline ends. Per germline, CDR1 KGHSH and CDR2 LQKENI. This CDR3 has 13 residues. In DNA form, the CDR3 reads TGTGCCAGCTCACCGGGGCCGACAGATACGCAGTATTTT. It is translated as CASSPGPTDTQYF.

The V gene is TRBV7-8, the J gene TRBJ2-3; 11 bases agree with TRBD2. J lost 4 bases, V lost 1 base, and 7 bases had no gene match. The CDR3 covers 17 residues. Germline V gene lookup returns CDR1 SGHVS and CDR2 FQNEAQ. CDR3 sequence: CASSLVGLAAPPDTQYF. DNA for the CDR3: TGTGCCAGCAGCTTAGTGGGACTAGCGGCCCCCCCAGATACGCAGTATTTT.

This clone was recorded a few times. This sequence joins TRBV5-4 and TRBJ2-5, with a weak D call TRBD2 (5 bases). The germline gives CDR1 SGHNT, CDR2 YYREEE (reference sequence). The ends were cut back, 7 bases at V and 2 bases at J, with 12 bases in the middle. CDR3 size: 13 residues. In nucleotides, the CDR3 is TGTGCCAGCCGCCTCACGGGGCAAGAGACCCAGTACTTC. This encodes CASRLTGQETQYF. The full variable domain, completed using reference TRBV5-4 and TRBJ2-5, is ETGVTQSPTHLIKTRGQQVTLRCSSQSGHNTVSWYQQALGQGPQFIFQYYREEENGRGNFPPRFSGLQFPNYSSELNVNALELDDSALYLCASRLTGQETQYFGPGTRLLVL.